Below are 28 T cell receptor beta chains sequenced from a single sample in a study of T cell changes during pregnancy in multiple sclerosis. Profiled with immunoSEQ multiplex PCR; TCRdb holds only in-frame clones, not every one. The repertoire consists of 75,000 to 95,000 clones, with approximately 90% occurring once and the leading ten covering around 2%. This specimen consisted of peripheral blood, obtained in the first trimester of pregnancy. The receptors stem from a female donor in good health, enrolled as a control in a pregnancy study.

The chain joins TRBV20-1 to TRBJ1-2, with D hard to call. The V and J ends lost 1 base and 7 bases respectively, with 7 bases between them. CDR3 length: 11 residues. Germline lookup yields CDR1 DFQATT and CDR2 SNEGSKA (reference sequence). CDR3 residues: CSARAPGGYTF. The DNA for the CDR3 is TGCAGTGCTAGAGCCCCCGGTGGCTACACCTTC.

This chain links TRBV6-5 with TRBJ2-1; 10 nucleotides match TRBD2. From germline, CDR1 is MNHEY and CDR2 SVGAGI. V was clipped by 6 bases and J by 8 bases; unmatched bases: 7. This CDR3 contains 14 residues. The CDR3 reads CASRRLAGVDEQFF. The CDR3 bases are TGTGCCAGCAGACGTCTAGCGGGGGTGGATGAGCAGTTCTTC.

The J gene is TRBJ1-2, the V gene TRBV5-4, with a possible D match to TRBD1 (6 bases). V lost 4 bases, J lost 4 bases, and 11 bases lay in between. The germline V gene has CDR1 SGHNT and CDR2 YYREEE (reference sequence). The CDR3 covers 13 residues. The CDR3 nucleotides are TGTGCCAGCAGCCCCGACAGGATCTATGGCTACACCTTC. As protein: CASSPDRIYGYTF.

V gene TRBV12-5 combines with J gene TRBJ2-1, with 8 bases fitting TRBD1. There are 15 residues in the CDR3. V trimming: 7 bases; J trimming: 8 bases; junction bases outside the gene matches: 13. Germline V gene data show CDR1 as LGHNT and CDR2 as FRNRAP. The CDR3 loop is CASAHGTGRMDEQFF. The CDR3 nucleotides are TGTGCTAGTGCCCACGGGACAGGAAGGATGGATGAGCAGTTCTTC.

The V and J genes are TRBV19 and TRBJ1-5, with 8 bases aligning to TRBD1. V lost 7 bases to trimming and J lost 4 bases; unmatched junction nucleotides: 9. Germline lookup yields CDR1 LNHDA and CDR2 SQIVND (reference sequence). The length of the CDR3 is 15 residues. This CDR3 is CASKNRDRPNQPQHF. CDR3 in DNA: TGTGCCAGTAAAAACCGGGACAGGCCTAATCAGCCCCAGCATTTT.

Written as DNA, the CDR3 is TGTGCCAGCAGCTCCGGGACAGCGATCTACGAGCAGTACTTC. It encodes CASSSGTAIYEQYF. V and J are TRBV5-4 and TRBJ2-7; 7 nucleotides line up with TRBD1. J gave up 3 bases and V 3 bases, and 6 bases lay outside the gene matches. This CDR3 region has 14 residues. CDR1 SGHNT and CDR2 YYREEE come from the germline V gene (reference sequence). Full variable domain (outside the CDR3, taken from reference TRBV5-4 and TRBJ2-7): ETGVTQSPTHLIKTRGQQVTLRCSSQSGHNTVSWYQQALGQGPQFIFQYYREEENGRGNFPPRFSGLQFPNYSSELNVNALELDDSALYLCASSSGTAIYEQYFGPGTRLTVT.

In DNA form, the CDR3 reads TGCGCCAGCAGCCAAGACGAGTACAGGGGCGAGAATTCACCCCTCCACTTT. Encoded protein: CASSQDEYRGENSPLHF. V usage is TRBV4-1 and J usage is TRBJ1-6; 7 nucleotides match TRBD1. Germline lookup yields CDR1 MGHRA and CDR2 YSYEKL. The CDR3 is made up of 17 amino acids. Unmatched junction bases numbered 9, after V lost 0 bases and J lost 7 bases.

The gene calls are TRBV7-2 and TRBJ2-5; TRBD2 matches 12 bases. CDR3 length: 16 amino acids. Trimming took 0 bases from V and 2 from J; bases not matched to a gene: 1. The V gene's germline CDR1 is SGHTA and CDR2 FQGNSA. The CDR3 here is CASSLALAGGQETQYF. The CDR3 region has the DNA TGTGCCAGCAGCTTAGCTCTAGCGGGGGGGCAAGAGACCCAGTACTTC.

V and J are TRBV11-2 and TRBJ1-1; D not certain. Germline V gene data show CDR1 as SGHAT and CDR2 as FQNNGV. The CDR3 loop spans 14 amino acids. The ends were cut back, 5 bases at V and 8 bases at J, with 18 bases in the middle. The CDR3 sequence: CASSPELGVGEAFF. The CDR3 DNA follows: TGTGCCAGCAGCCCCGAGCTAGGAGTTGGGGAAGCTTTCTTT.

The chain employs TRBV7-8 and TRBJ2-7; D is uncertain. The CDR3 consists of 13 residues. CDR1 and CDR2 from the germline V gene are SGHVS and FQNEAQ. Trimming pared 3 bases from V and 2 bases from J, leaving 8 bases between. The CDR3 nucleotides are TGTGCCAGCAGCTTTAGTGAAGCCTACGAGCAGTACTTC. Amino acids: CASSFSEAYEQYF.

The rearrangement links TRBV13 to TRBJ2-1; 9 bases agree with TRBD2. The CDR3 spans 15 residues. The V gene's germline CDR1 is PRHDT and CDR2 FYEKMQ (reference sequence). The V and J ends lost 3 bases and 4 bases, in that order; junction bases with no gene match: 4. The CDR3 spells CASSLGGGAYNEQFF. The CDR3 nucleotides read TGTGCCAGCAGCTTGGGCGGGGGGGCATACAATGAGCAGTTCTTC.

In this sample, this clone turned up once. The CDR3 protein is CASSLMAGRSGANVLTF. The CDR3 DNA is TGTGCCAGCAGTTTGATGGCAGGCCGGTCTGGGGCCAACGTCCTGACTTTC. The chain links TRBV27 to TRBJ2-6; D unresolved. In germline, CDR1 is MNHEY, CDR2 SMNVEV (reference sequence). The germline V and J ends were trimmed by 3 bases and 1 base, with 13 bases remaining between them. CDR3 length: 17 amino acids.

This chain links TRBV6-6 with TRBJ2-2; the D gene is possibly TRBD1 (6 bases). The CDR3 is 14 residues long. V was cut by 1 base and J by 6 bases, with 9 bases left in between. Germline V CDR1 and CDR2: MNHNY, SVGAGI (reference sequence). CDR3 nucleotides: TGTGCCAGCAGTTACTTCAGGGGTCCCGGGGAGCTGTTTTTT. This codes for CASSYFRGPGELFF.

For the CDR3, the DNA is TGTGCCAGCAGCTTGCGGGGGGGGGCCAAAAACATTCAGTACTTC. It encodes CASSLRGGAKNIQYF. V gene TRBV5-8 combines with J gene TRBJ2-4, with TRBD2 matching 8 bases. From germline, CDR1 is SGHTS and CDR2 YDEGEE. This CDR3 is built from 15 residues. The junction had 1 base not matched to a gene; V was cut back by 1 base and J by 1 base.

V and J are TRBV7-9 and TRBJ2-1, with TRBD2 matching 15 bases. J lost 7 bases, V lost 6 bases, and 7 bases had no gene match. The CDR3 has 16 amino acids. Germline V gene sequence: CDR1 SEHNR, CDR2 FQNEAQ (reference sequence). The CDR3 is CASSYRTSGGENEQFF. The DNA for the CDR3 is TGTGCCAGCAGTTATAGGACTAGCGGGGGGGAGAATGAGCAGTTCTTC.

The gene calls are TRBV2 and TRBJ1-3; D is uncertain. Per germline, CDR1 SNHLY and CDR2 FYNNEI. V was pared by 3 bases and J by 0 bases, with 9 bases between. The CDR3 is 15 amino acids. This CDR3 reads CASSERTLSGNTIYF. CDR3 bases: TGTGCCAGCAGTGAGCGGACTCTCTCTGGAAACACCATATATTTT.

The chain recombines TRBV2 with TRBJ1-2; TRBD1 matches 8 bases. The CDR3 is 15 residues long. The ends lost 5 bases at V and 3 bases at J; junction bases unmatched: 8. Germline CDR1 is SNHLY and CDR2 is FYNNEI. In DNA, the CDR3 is TGTGCCAGCAGTAAGAGGGACAGGCCTTACTATGGCTACACCTTC. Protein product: CASSKRDRPYYGYTF.

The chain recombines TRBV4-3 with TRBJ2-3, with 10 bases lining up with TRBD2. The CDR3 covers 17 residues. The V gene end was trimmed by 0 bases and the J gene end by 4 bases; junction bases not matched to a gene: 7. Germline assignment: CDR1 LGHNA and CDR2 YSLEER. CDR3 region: CASSQDYKRGGPDTQYF. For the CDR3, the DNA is TGCGCCAGCAGCCAAGATTATAAGCGGGGGGGCCCAGATACGCAGTATTTT.

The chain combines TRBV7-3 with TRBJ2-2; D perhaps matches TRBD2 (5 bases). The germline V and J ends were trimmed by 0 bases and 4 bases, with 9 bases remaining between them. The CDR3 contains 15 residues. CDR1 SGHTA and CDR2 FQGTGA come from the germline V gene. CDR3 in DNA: TGTGCCAGCAGCTTAACGAACAGCGGCACCGGGGAGCTGTTTTTT. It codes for CASSLTNSGTGELFF.

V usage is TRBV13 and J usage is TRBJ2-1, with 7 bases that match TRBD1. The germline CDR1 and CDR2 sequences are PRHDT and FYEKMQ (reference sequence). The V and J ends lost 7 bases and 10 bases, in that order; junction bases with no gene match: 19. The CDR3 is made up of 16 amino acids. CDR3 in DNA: TGTGCCAGCATACTAAACAATGACAGGGCCCTAGGGGAGCAGTTCTTC. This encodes CASILNNDRALGEQFF.

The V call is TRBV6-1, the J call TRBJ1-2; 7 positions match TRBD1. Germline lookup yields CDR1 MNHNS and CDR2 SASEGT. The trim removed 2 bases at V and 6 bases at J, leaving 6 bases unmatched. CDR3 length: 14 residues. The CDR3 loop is CASSERAGGNGYTF. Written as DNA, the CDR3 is TGTGCCAGCAGTGAAAGGGCAGGGGGAAATGGCTACACCTTC.

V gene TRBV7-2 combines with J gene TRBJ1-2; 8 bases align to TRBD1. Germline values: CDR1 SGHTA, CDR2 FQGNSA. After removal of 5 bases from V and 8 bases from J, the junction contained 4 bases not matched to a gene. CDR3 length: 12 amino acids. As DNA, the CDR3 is TGTGCCAGCAGCCCACAGGGGGGAGGCTACACCTTC. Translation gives CASSPQGGGYTF. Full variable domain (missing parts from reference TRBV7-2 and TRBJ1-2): GAGVSQSPSNKVTEKGKDVELRCDPISGHTALYWYRQSLGQGLEFLIYFQGNSAPDKSGLPSDRFSAERTGGSVSTLTIQRTQQEDSAVYLCASSPQGGGYTFGSGTRLTVV.

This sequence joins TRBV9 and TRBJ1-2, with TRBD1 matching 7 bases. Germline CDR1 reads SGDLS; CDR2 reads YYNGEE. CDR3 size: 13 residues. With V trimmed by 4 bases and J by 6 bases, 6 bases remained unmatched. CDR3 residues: CASSPRDSNGYTF. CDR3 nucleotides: TGTGCCAGCAGCCCCCGGGACAGCAATGGCTACACCTTC.

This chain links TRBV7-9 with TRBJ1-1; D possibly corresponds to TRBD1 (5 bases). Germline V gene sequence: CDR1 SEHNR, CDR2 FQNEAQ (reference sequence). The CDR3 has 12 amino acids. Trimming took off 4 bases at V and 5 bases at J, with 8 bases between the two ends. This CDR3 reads CASSSRGTEAFF. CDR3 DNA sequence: TGTGCCAGCAGCTCCCGGGGGACTGAAGCTTTCTTT. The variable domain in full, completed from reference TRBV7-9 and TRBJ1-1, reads DTGVSQNPRHKITKRGQNVTFRCDPISEHNRLYWYRQTLGQGPEFLTYFQNEAQLEKSRLLSDRFSAERPKGSFSTLEIQRTEQGDSAMYLCASSSRGTEAFFGQGTRLTVV.

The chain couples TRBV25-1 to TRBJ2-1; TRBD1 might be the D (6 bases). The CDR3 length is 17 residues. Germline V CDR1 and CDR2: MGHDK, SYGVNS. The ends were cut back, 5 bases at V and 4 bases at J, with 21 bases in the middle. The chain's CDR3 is CASSILSGTTRYNEQFF. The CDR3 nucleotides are TGTGCCAGCAGTATCCTATCCGGGACAACCCGTTACAATGAGCAGTTCTTC.

CDR3 sequence (DNA): TGTGCCAGCAGCCCCAGACAGGGGGGAAAAGCCGGGGAGCTGTTTTTT. Amino acids: CASSPRQGGKAGELFF. The chain is built from TRBV7-9 and TRBJ2-2, with 9 bases fitting TRBD1. From germline, CDR1 is SEHNR and CDR2 FQNEAQ (reference sequence). The CDR3 has 16 amino acids. Trimming took 5 bases from V and 6 from J; bases not matched to a gene: 10.

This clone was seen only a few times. The CDR3 spells CASSFRTGAGETQYF. CDR3 sequence (DNA): TGTGCCAGCAGCTTTCGGACAGGGGCGGGAGAGACCCAGTACTTC. This chain uses TRBV11-3 with TRBJ2-5; 9 bases map to TRBD1. The CDR3 consists of 15 residues. Germline V gene lookup returns CDR1 SGHNT and CDR2 YENEEA. V was pared by 3 bases and J by 4 bases, with 6 bases of the junction left unmatched. Full variable domain (outside the CDR3, taken from reference TRBV11-3 and TRBJ2-5): EAGVVQSPRYKIIEKKQPVAFWCNPISGHNTLYWYLQNLGQGPELLIRYENEEAVDDSQLPKDRFSAERLKGVDSTLKIQPAELGDSAVYLCASSFRTGAGETQYFGPGTRLLVL.

CDR3 sequence: CASSPGGSNYGYTF. As DNA, the CDR3 is TGCGCCAGCAGCCCCGGAGGGAGTAACTATGGCTACACCTTC. The chain couples TRBV5-1 to TRBJ1-2; D is undetermined. Per the germline V gene, CDR1 is SGHRS and CDR2 is YFSETQ. The CDR3 extends over 14 amino acids. Trimming removed 4 bases at V and 1 base at J, with 11 bases between.